This T cell receptor beta chain was captured by sequencing in a study of early T cells in non-severe SARS-CoV-2 infection. Study outcomes and limitations: The VDJdb matching leaned toward anti-spike CD8 responses and overlooked private and CD4 specificities.

Unique molecular identifier tags were affixed to discrete cDNA molecules. From the 5' RACE reads, TCRdb called clonotypes with MiXCR, one entry per CDR3 protein. The sample lists some 57,000 distinct CDR3 sequences, around 12% occurring once. This clonotype occurred many times. Its antigen is unknown. The V gene end was trimmed by 6 bases and the J gene end by 7 bases; junction bases not matched to a gene: 11. Germline values: CDR1 MNHEY, CDR2 SVGEGT. The CDR3 totals 15 residues. The chain uses TRBV6-2 or TRBV6-3 and TRBJ1-5; 8 nucleotides agree with TRBD1. Specimen: whole blood. The sequence came from an adult who was a healthcare worker with PCR-confirmed SARS-CoV-2 infection or an uninfected control (not recorded which). CDR3 amino acids: CASSPDRGRGQPQHF. CDR3 DNA sequence: TGTGCCAGCAGCCCCGACAGGGGAAGAGGCCAGCCCCAGCATTTT.